This TCR beta chain was found in a study of T cell responses to AZD1222 COVID-19 vaccine. Overall study results and limits: It was only a handful of AZD1222 recipients who were seropositive at baseline. Clonal diversity may have been underestimated in mostly white British donors. The repertoires were collected only after the peak T cell response.

V shed 0 bases and J shed 5 bases, with 9 bases lying between them. The germline V gene encodes CDR1 SGHKS and CDR2 YYEKEE (reference sequence). The CDR3 runs to 13 residues. The analysis combined second doses at about 4 or about 12 weeks. The assay was immunoSEQ multiplex PCR, and TCRdb's table has in-frame clones only and misses some. The repertoire holds over 70,000 clones, with approximately 92% as singletons. This clone was recorded once. Its target is not known. Sequencing used peripheral blood, obtained 28 days after the second AZD1222 dose. This clonotype was obtained from an adult who received the AZD1222 COVID-19 vaccine. The V and J genes are TRBV5-5 and TRBJ2-7; D remains unclear. CDR3 coding DNA: TGTGCCAGCAGCTTGGTAATCGACCACGAGCAGTACGTC. Amino acids: CASSLVIDHEQYV.